This record concerns one T cell receptor (beta chain) sequence. The antigen is unknown. This sample is drawn from a study of cytomegalovirus exposure and HLA in healthy donors. General observations from the study: Most CMV-associated TCR beta chains appeared HLA-restricted in a later analysis. The availability of immune exposure information extended only to CMV serostatus.

The primer mix had 60 Vbeta and 13 Jbeta primers. The assay was immunoSEQ multiplex PCR, and TCRdb's table has in-frame clones only and misses some. Its clone listing holds 45,000 to 65,000 clones. The sample comprised PBMCs. This receptor was taken from a man younger than 35 in good health and CMV-seropositive.

The CDR3 is CASSDQGFGTDTQYF. The DNA for the CDR3 is TGTGCCAGCAGCGACCAGGGTTTCGGCACAGATACGCAGTATTTT. This chain uses TRBV5-8 with TRBJ2-3, with D possibly matching TRBD1 (5 bases). There are 15 residues in the CDR3. CDR1 and CDR2 from the germline V gene are SGHTS and YDEGEE. Trimming shortened V by 4 bases and J by 1 base, and 13 bases separated the two germline ends.